Below are 20 T cell receptor beta chains sequenced from a single sample in a study of blood T cell repertoires in COVID-19. Method: immunoSEQ multiplex PCR; TCRdb's copy keeps in-frame clones and lacks some. The sample lists just under 350,000 clones; 75% to 90% were seen once. The sequencing input was peripheral blood. The source is a woman aged 50 to 60 with COVID-19, enrolled during active disease.

Of note for this clone: This CDR3 is missing its conserved last phenylalanine or tryptophan, likely due to a read error. This rearrangement joins TRBV5-1 to TRBJ1-2; D unresolved. CDR1 is SGHRS, CDR2 YFSETQ, per germline. The CDR3 length is 14 residues. With 0 bases removed from V and 4 bases from J, the gap between germline ends came to 10 bases. Here the CDR3 DNA reads TGCGCCAGCAGCTTGGAGGCAGGAATCTATGGCTACACCCTC. It yields the protein CASSLEAGIYGYTL.

There are a few counts of this clone. The chain links TRBV5-6 to TRBJ1-5; D is uncertain. V was trimmed by 0 bases and J by 4 bases, leaving 8 bases between them. The CDR3 covers 14 residues. Germline values: CDR1 SGHDT, CDR2 YYEEEE. The CDR3 DNA reads as TGTGCCAGCAGCTTGGGGGCCTTTAATCAGCCCCAGCATTTT. This sequence encodes CASSLGAFNQPQHF.

The chain combines TRBV30 with TRBJ2-7; D not resolved. The CDR3 runs 13 residues. CDR1 is GTSNPN and CDR2 is SVGIG in the germline V gene (reference sequence). V lost 3 bases and J 3 bases, leaving 12 bases between the germline ends. CDR3 sequence reads: CAWSPQVGYEQYF. In DNA, the CDR3 is TGTGCCTGGAGCCCCCAGGTCGGCTACGAGCAGTACTTC.

The chain recombines TRBV29-1 with TRBJ1-5; D perhaps matches TRBD1 (6 bases). V shed 7 bases and J shed 7 bases, with 17 bases lying between them. CDR3 length: 13 amino acids. CDR1 is SQVTM and CDR2 is ANQGSEA in the germline V gene. The DNA for the CDR3 is TGCAGCGCCCAGGGGCAGGGTGACCAGCCCCAGCATTTT. Translating it yields CSAQGQGDQPQHF.

This rearrangement joins TRBV15 to TRBJ2-2; D perhaps matches TRBD2 (5 bases). V was cut by 0 bases and J by 5 bases, with 7 bases left in between. CDR1 and CDR2 (germline): LNHNV, YYDKDF (reference sequence). This CDR3 contains 14 residues. The DNA of the CDR3 is TGTGCCACCAGCAGAGACCGACTAACCGGGGAGCTGTTTTTT. Protein product: CATSRDRLTGELFF.

The chain carries TRBV30 and TRBJ1-2; D is uncertain. This CDR3 region has 15 residues. Germline lookup yields CDR1 GTSNPN and CDR2 SVGIG (reference sequence). Trimming left V 2 bases short and J 2 bases short, with 15 bases between. The DNA for the CDR3 is TGTGCCTGGAGTCTAAATATGGGCCCGAACTATGGCTACACCTTC. Amino acid sequence: CAWSLNMGPNYGYTF.

The chain carries TRBV4-2 and TRBJ2-1; possibly TRBD2 for D (5 bases). Germline V lookup: CDR1 LGHNA, CDR2 YNFKEQ. The V and J ends lost 2 bases and 0 bases respectively, with 11 bases between them. The CDR3 is 16 residues long. The CDR3, as DNA: TGTGCCAGCAGCCAAAACGAGCGGAGCTCCTACAATGAGCAGTTCTTC. Translating it yields CASSQNERSSYNEQFF.

The gene calls are TRBV27 and TRBJ2-1; TRBD2 is a possible D gene (6 bases). Germline CDR1 MNHEY, CDR2 SMNVEV (reference sequence). The V and J ends lost 1 base and 2 bases respectively, with 12 bases between them. The CDR3 length is 16 residues. DNA for the CDR3: TGTGCCAGCAGTTTATGGAGGGATGGGGCCTACAATGAGCAGTTCTTC. This sequence encodes CASSLWRDGAYNEQFF.

The chain has TRBV29-1 and TRBJ2-6, with 9 bases matching TRBD1. Germline-derived CDR1 and CDR2 are SQVTM and ANQGSEA. Trimming cost V 6 bases and J 4 bases; bases outside gene matches: 16. This CDR3 region has 18 residues. The chain's CDR3 is CSVAGRTGVSRGANVLTF. For the CDR3, the DNA is TGCAGCGTCGCCGGTCGGACAGGGGTATCAAGAGGGGCCAACGTCCTGACTTTC.

The V call is TRBV27, the J call TRBJ1-1, with 7 bases that match TRBD1. Germline-derived CDR1 and CDR2 are MNHEY and SMNVEV (reference sequence). With V trimmed by 3 bases and J by 13 bases, 11 bases remained unmatched. The CDR3 length is 13 residues. CDR3 DNA: TGTGCCAGCAGTTTGGAGGGGGCCCGAAGCGTTTTCTTT. Translation: CASSLEGARSVFF.

This sequence joins TRBV4-2 and TRBJ2-3, with 9 bases identical to TRBD1. Germline CDR1 and CDR2: LGHNA and YNFKEQ. The CDR3 totals 17 residues. The V segment lost 1 base and the J segment 2 bases; nucleotides outside the gene matches: 7. In DNA form, the CDR3 reads TGTGCCAGCAGCCAAGTGGCGGGACAGGGTCTCACAGATACGCAGTATTTT. Residues: CASSQVAGQGLTDTQYF.

J is TRBJ1-2 and V is TRBV20-1; no clear D. Germline CDR1 and CDR2: DFQATT and SNEGSKA (reference sequence). This CDR3 is 11 amino acids long. With 3 bases removed from V and 1 base from J, the gap between germline ends came to 3 bases. In DNA, the CDR3 is TGCAGTGCTAGCTTTAACTATGGCTACACCTTC. Its translation is CSASFNYGYTF.

In this sample, this clone turned up once. The gene calls are TRBV7-9 and TRBJ1-1; 9 bases agree with TRBD1. The germline CDR1 and CDR2 sequences are SEHNR and FQNEAQ (reference sequence). The V segment lost 2 bases and the J segment 0 bases; nucleotides outside the gene matches: 4. This CDR3 has 16 amino acids. This chain's CDR3 is CASSLRDRAMNTEAFF. CDR3 nucleotides: TGTGCCAGCAGCTTACGGGACAGGGCCATGAACACTGAAGCTTTCTTT. Complete variable domain (other parts from reference TRBV7-9 and TRBJ1-1): DTGVSQNPRHKITKRGQNVTFRCDPISEHNRLYWYRQTLGQGPEFLTYFQNEAQLEKSRLLSDRFSAERPKGSFSTLEIQRTEQGDSAMYLCASSLRDRAMNTEAFFGQGTRLTVV.

The chain employs TRBV5-4 and TRBJ1-6; no firm D call. With 5 bases removed from V and 10 bases from J, the gap between germline ends came to 10 bases. This CDR3 comprises 12 residues. Germline V gene sequence: CDR1 SGHNT, CDR2 YYREEE (reference sequence). The CDR3: CASSTGKSPLHF. DNA for the CDR3: TGTGCCAGCAGTACGGGGAAATCACCCCTCCACTTT.

CDR3: CASSVADSGVYEQYF. The CDR3 nucleotides are TGTGCCAGCAGCGTAGCGGATAGCGGAGTCTACGAGCAGTACTTC. The chain couples TRBV9 to TRBJ2-7; possible D gene TRBD2, 6 bases. Deletions cut 0 bases from V and 3 bases from J, with 13 bases between. The CDR3 covers 15 residues. From germline, CDR1 is SGDLS and CDR2 YYNGEE.

This clone was observed a few times. The genes are TRBV5-1 and TRBJ1-2; D gene ambiguous. Deletions cut 4 bases from V and 5 bases from J, with 12 bases between. In germline, CDR1 is SGHRS, CDR2 YFSETQ. CDR3 length: 13 amino acids. This chain's CDR3 is CASSLATNYGYTF. In DNA, the CDR3 is TGCGCCAGCAGCCTGGCCACAAATTATGGCTACACCTTC. Based on the CDR3 plus reference TRBV5-1 and TRBJ1-2, the full variable domain is KAGVTQTPRYLIKTRGQQVTLSCSPISGHRSVSWYQQTPGQGLQFLFEYFSETQRNKGNFPGRFSGRQFSNSRSEMNVSTLELGDSALYLCASSLATNYGYTFGSGTRLTVV.

This rearrangement joins TRBV11-3 to TRBJ2-7; 9 positions match TRBD1. The CDR3 totals 16 residues. Germline V gene lookup returns CDR1 SGHNT and CDR2 YENEEA. V trimming: 8 bases; J trimming: 0 bases; junction bases outside the gene matches: 11. The CDR3 region is CASLRGGQGSSYEQYF. For the CDR3, the DNA is TGTGCCAGCTTACGCGGCGGACAGGGGAGCTCCTACGAGCAGTACTTC.

This chain connects TRBV6-5 to TRBJ1-1, with a possible D match to TRBD1 (6 bases). The CDR3 has 15 amino acids. Trimming pared 11 bases from V and 1 base from J, leaving 20 bases between. The germline gives CDR1 MNHEY, CDR2 SVGAGI. CDR3 DNA sequence: TGTGCCGGGCACCTAGGGGGGGCGGCGAACACTGAAGCTTTCTTT. It yields the protein CAGHLGGAANTEAFF.

The chain links TRBV9 to TRBJ2-5; D ambiguous. Trimming shortened V by 4 bases and J by 5 bases, and 12 bases separated the two germline ends. Germline CDR1 SGDLS, CDR2 YYNGEE. This CDR3 region has 13 residues. CDR3 DNA sequence: TGTGCCAGCAGCCCTACTCACTTGGAGACCCAGTACTTC. Translation gives CASSPTHLETQYF.

The chain recombines TRBV5-1 with TRBJ2-1; 8 bases agree with TRBD1. This CDR3 is built from 14 residues. The trim removed 2 bases at V and 10 bases at J, leaving 8 bases unmatched. Germline loops: CDR1 SGHRS, CDR2 YFSETQ. The CDR3 DNA reads TGCGCCAGCAGCTTTCAGGGACAGGTAGGGGAGCAGTTCTTC. Amino acids: CASSFQGQVGEQFF. The full variable domain, in which reference TRBV5-1 and TRBJ2-1 provide the parts outside the CDR3, is KAGVTQTPRYLIKTRGQQVTLSCSPISGHRSVSWYQQTPGQGLQFLFEYFSETQRNKGNFPGRFSGRQFSNSRSEMNVSTLELGDSALYLCASSFQGQVGEQFFGPGTRLTVL.